This T cell receptor (beta chain) was recovered during a study of T cells in Graves' hyperthyroidism and ophthalmopathy. RNA transcripts provided the source from which TCR beta CDR3 regions were amplified. First-round RT-PCR with HTBI primers amplified the TCR CDR3 region. TCRdb ran MiXCR on the multiplex PCR reads and lists one entry per CDR3 protein. The repertoire holds approximately 530,000 distinct CDR3 sequences, with less than 20% as singletons. Clinicians diagnosed patients from clinical symptoms, serum thyroxine and TRAb, thyroid ultrasound and orbital computed tomography. Each 10 ml fresh peripheral blood draw supplied the PBMCs. This clonotype appeared many times. The sequence was obtained from a man aged 40-49 years with Graves' ophthalmopathy. Sequenced: blood.

CDR3 region: CASSGAGGPSEQYF. CDR3 nucleotide sequence: TGTGCCAGCAGTGGGGCCGGGGGGCCAAGCGAGCAGTACTTC. The rearrangement joins TRBV6-1 to TRBJ2-7; D perhaps matches TRBD2 (7 bases). The CDR3 consists of 14 residues. Trimming removed 4 bases at V and 6 bases at J, with 16 bases between. In germline, CDR1 is MNHNS, CDR2 SASEGT.